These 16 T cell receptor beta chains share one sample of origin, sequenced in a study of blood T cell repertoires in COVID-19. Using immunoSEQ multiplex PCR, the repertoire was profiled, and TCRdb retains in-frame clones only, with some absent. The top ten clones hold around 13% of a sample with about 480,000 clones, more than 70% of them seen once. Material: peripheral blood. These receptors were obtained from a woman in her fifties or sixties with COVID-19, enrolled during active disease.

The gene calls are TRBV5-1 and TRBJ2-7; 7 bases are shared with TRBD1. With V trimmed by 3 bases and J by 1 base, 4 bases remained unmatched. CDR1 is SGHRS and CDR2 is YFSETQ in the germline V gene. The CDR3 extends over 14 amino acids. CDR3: CASSSLTGSYEQYF. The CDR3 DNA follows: TGCGCCAGCAGCTCCTTGACAGGGTCCTACGAGCAGTACTTC.

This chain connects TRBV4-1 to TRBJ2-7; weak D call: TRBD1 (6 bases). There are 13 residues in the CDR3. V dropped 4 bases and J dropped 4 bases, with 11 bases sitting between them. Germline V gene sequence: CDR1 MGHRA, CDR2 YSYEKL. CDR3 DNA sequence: TGCGCCAGCAGCCCCTACCAGGGGTACGAGCAGTACTTC. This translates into CASSPYQGYEQYF.

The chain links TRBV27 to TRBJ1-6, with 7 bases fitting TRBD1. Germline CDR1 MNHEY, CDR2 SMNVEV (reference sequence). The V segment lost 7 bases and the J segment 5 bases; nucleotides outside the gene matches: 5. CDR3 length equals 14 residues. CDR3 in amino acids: CASTRQGHNSPLHF. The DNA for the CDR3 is TGTGCCAGCACTCGACAGGGCCATAATTCACCCCTCCACTTT.

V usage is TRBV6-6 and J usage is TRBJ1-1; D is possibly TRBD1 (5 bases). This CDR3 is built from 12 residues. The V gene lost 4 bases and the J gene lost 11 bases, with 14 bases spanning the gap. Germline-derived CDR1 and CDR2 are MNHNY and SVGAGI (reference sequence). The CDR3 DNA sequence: TGTGCCAGCAGTTCTCCGGGGGAGTCGGCTTTCTTT. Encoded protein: CASSSPGESAFF.

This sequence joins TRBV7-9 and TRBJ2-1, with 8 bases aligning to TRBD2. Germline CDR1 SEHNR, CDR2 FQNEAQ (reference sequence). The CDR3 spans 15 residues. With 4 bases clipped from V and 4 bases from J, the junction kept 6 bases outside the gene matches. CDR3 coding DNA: TGTGCCAGCAGCTCCCCCGGGGGGGTTTACAATGAGCAGTTCTTC. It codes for CASSSPGGVYNEQFF.

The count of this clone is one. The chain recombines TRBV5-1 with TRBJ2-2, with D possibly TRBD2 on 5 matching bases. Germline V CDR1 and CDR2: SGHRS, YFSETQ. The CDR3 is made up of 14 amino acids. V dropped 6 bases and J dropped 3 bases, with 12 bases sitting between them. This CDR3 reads CASTRVLDTGELFF. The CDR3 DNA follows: TGCGCCAGCACGCGGGTATTGGACACCGGGGAGCTGTTTTTT.

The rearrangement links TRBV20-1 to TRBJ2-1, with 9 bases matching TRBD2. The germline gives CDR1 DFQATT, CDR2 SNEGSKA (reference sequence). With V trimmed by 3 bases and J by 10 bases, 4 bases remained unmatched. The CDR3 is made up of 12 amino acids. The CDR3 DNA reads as TGCAGTGCTAGTGCGGGGGGGTCGGAGCAGTTCTTC. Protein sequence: CSASAGGSEQFF.

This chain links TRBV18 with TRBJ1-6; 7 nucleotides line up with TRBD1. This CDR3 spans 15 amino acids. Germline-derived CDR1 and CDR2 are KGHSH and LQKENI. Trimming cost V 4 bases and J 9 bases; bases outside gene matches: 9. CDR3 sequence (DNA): TGTGCCAGCTCACGACAGGGACCGGAGAGTTCACCCCTCCACTTT. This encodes CASSRQGPESSPLHF.

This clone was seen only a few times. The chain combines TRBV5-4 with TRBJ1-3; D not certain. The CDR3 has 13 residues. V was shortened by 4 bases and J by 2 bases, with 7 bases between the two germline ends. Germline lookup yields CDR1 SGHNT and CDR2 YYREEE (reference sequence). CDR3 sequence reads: CASSPTPGNTIYF. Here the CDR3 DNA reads TGTGCCAGCAGCCCCACACCTGGAAACACCATATATTTT.

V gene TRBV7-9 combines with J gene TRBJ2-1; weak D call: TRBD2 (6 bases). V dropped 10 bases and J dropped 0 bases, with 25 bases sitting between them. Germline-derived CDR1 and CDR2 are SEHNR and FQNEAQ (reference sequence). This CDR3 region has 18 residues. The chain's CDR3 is CATQLESPTGSSYNEQFF. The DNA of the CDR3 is TGTGCCACCCAGCTTGAATCCCCAACCGGGAGCTCCTACAATGAGCAGTTCTTC.

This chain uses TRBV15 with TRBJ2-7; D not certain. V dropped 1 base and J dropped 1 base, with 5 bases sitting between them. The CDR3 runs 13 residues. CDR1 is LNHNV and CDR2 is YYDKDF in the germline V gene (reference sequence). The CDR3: CATSRGGSYEQYF. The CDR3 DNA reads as TGTGCCACCAGCAGAGGCGGATCCTACGAGCAGTACTTC. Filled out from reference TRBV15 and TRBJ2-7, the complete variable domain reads DAMVIQNPRYQVTQFGKPVTLSCSQTLNHNVMYWYQQKSSQAPKLLFHYYDKDFNNEADTPDNFQSRRPNTSFCFLDIRSPGLGDTAMYLCATSRGGSYEQYFGPGTRLTVT.

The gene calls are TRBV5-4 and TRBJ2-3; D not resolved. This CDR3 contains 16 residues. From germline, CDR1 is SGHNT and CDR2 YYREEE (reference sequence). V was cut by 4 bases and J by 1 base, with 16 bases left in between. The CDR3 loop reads CASSRRVASRTDTQYF. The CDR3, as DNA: TGTGCCAGCAGCCGACGGGTGGCTTCCCGCACAGATACGCAGTATTTT.

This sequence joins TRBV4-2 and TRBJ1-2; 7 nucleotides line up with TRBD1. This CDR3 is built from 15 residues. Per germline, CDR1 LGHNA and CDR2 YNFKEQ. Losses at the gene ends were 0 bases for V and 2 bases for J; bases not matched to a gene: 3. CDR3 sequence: CASSQDGQANYGYTF. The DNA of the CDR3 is TGTGCCAGCAGCCAAGATGGACAGGCAAACTATGGCTACACCTTC.

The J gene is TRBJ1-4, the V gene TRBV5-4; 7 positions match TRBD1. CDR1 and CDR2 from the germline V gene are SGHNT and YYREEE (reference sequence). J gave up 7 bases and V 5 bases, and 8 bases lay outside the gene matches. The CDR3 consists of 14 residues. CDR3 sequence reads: CASRPGTEIEKLFF. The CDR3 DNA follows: TGTGCCAGCAGGCCCGGGACAGAGATTGAAAAACTGTTTTTT.

This CDR3 is CASSFSSSSGANVLTF. CDR3 nucleotide sequence: TGCGCCAGCAGCTTTTCCTCTAGCTCTGGGGCCAACGTCCTGACTTTC. The V call is TRBV5-1, the J call TRBJ2-6; D ambiguous. Germline assignment: CDR1 SGHRS and CDR2 YFSETQ. V shed 2 bases and J shed 0 bases, with 9 bases lying between them. The CDR3 runs to 16 residues.

The CDR3 protein is CASNFMGAREQYF. CDR3 bases: TGTGCCAGCAATTTCATGGGGGCGCGGGAGCAGTACTTC. This chain uses TRBV6-5 with TRBJ2-7; perhaps TRBD1 as D (6 bases). The CDR3 has 13 amino acids. V was cut by 7 bases and J by 7 bases, with 17 bases left in between. The germline V gene has CDR1 MNHEY and CDR2 SVGAGI.